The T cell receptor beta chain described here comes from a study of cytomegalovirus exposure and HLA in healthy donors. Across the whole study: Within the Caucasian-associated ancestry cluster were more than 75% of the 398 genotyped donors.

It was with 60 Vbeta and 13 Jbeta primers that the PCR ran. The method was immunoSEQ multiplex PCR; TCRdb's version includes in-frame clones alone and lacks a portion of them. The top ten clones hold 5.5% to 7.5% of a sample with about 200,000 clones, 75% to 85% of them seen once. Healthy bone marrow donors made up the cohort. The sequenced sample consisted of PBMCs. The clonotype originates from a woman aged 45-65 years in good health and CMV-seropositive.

CDR3 nucleotide sequence: TGTGCCAGCAGCTTACGGGGTCAGGGCTACACCTTC. This translates into CASSLRGQGYTF. The rearrangement uses TRBV7-2 and TRBJ1-2; D is unclear. The germline V and J ends were trimmed by 2 bases and 8 bases, with 9 bases remaining between them. Germline CDR1 and CDR2: SGHTA and FQGNSA. CDR3 length equals 12 residues.